The T cell receptor (beta chain) under discussion was sequenced for a study of T-cell reconstitution after alpha-beta-depleted transplantation in children. Study-wide results and caveats: Reported findings indicate that, about two months after transplant, alpha-beta T cells came from several hundred expanded clones, which were derived from non-depleted graft cells. T-cell counts and diversity were attributed mostly to newly produced T cells one year after transplant.

A library of TCRbeta sequences, prepared with unique molecular identifiers, was generated. TCRdb reprocessed the PCR reads with MiXCR, giving one entry per CDR3 protein. Seen here are around 580,000 distinct CDR3 sequences, over 20% observed once, and the top ten hold approximately 39%. On this clonotype: The antigen remains undetermined.

The source is a boy under three years old with Wiskott-Aldrich syndrome, due to receive a stem cell transplant. The sample here was PBMCs, taken before TCRalphabeta/CD19-depleted stem cell transplant.

For the CDR3, the DNA is TGCGCCAGCAGCTTGATAGGAGGGGTGGAGACCCAGTACTTC. Translated: CASSLIGGVETQYF. J is TRBJ2-5 and V is TRBV5-1, with D possibly matching TRBD2 (6 bases). CDR1 SGHRS and CDR2 YFSETQ come from the germline V gene. Trimming removed 1 base at V and 5 bases at J, with 12 bases between. The CDR3 covers 14 residues.